This T cell receptor beta chain is drawn from a study of prognosis after radiotherapy for stage I lung cancer. Across the whole study: In 3 to 5 fractions, radiotherapy was administered as SBRT with a biologically effective dose of at least 100 Gy. Metastases at distant sites emerged in a few patients after radiotherapy, at a median of 7 months, whereas around 14 showed no significant progression.

Study-wide points: It is unknown whether the expanded TCR clones recognize the tumor.

Concerning this clonotype: The antigen remains undetermined.

Trimming at V came to 8 bases and at J to 5 bases, leaving 8 bases not matched to a gene. The CDR3 is 14 amino acids. CDR1 is KGHDR and CDR2 is SFDVKD in the germline V gene. CDR3 of TCR beta was amplified from genomic DNA via a two-round multiplex PCR. It was primers specific to each TRBV and TRBJ gene that first-round PCR used. TCRdb ran MiXCR on the multiplex PCR reads and lists one entry per CDR3 protein. The repertoire holds roughly 38,000 distinct CDR3 sequences, with around a quarter as singletons. The receptor was derived from a donor at least 50 years old with non-small cell lung cancer. The sample was PBMCs, taken before or after stereotactic body radiation therapy (not recorded which). This chain uses TRBV24-1 with TRBJ2-3, with 8 bases lining up with TRBD2. The CDR3 here is CATKQAGAVDTQYF. The CDR3 bases are TGTGCCACCAAACAAGCGGGAGCCGTAGATACGCAGTATTTT.